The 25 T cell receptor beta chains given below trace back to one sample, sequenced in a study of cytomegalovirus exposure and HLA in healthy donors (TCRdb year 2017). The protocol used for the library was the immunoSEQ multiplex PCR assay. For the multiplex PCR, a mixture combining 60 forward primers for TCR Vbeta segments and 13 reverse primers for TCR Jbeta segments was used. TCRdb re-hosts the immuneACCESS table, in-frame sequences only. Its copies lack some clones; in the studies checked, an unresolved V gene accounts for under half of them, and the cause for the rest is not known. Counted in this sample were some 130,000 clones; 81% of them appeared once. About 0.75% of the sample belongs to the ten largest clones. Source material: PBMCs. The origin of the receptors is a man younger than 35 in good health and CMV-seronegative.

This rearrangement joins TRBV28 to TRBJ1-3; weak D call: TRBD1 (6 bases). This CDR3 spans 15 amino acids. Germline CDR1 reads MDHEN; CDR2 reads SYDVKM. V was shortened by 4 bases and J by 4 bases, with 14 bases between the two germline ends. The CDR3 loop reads CASSSIRGFGNTIYF. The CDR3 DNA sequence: TGTGCCAGCAGTTCAATCAGGGGTTTCGGAAACACCATATATTTT.

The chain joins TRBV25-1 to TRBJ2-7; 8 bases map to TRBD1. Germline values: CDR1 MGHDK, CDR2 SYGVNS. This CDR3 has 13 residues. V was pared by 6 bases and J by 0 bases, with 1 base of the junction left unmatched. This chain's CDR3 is CASRDRVSYEQYF. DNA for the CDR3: TGTGCCAGCAGGGACAGGGTCTCCTACGAGCAGTACTTC.

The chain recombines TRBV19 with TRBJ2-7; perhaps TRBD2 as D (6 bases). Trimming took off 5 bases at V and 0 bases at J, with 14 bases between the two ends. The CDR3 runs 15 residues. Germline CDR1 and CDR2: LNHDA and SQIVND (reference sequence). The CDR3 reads CASSGGGGYSYEQYF. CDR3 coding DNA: TGTGCCAGTAGTGGTGGTGGGGGGTACTCCTACGAGCAGTACTTC.

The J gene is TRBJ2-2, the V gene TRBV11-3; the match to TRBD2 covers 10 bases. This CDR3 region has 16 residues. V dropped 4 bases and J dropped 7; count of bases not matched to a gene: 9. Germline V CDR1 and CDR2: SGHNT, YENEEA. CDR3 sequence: CASSSELAGQDGELFF. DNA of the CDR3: TGTGCCAGCAGCTCGGAACTAGCGGGGCAGGACGGGGAGCTGTTTTTT.

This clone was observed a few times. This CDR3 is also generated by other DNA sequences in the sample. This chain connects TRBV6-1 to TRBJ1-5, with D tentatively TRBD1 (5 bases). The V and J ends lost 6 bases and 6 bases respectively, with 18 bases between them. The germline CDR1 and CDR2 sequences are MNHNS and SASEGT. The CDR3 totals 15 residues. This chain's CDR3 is CASSATWAGTQPQHF. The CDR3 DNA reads TGTGCCAGCAGCGCCACCTGGGCGGGGACTCAGCCCCAGCATTTT.

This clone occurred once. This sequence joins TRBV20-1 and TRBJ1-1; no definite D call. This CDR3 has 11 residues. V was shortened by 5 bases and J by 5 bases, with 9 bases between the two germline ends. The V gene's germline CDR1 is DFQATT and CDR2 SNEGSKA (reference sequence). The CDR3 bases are TGCAGTGCTCCTGGGCCAACTGAAGCTTTCTTT. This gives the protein CSAPGPTEAFF.

This CDR3 is CASRLTVFQETQYF. CDR3 coding DNA: TGTGCCAGCAGGCTGACAGTTTTCCAAGAGACCCAGTACTTC. The gene calls are TRBV2 and TRBJ2-5; D may be TRBD1 (5 bases). Germline V gene sequence: CDR1 SNHLY, CDR2 FYNNEI. The CDR3 loop spans 14 amino acids. V was pared by 6 bases and J by 1 base, with 12 bases between.

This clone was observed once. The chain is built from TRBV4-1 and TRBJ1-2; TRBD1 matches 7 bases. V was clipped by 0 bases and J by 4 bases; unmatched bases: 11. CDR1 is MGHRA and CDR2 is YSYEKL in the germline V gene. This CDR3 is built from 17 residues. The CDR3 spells CASSQERDSGLSYGYTF. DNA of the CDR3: TGCGCCAGCAGCCAAGAGAGGGACAGCGGATTATCCTATGGCTACACCTTC.

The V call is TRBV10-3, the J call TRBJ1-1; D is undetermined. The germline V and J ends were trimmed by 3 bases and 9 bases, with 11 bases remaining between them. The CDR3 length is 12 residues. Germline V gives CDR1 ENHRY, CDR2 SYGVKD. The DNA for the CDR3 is TGTGCCATCAGTGACGGTGTAAAGAAAGCTTTCTTT. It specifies CAISDGVKKAFF.

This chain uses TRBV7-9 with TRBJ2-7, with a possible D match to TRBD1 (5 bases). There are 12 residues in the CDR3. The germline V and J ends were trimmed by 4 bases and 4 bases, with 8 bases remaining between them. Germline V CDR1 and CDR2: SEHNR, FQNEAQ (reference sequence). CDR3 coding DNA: TGTGCCAGCAGCTCCCCAGGGTACGAGCAGTACTTC. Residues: CASSSPGYEQYF.

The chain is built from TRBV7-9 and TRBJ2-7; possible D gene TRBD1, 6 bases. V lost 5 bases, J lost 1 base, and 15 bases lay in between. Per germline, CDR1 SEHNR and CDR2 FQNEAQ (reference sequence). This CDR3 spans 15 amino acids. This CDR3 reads CASSPTGSGSYEQYF. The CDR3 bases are TGTGCCAGCAGCCCCACAGGGTCAGGGTCCTACGAGCAGTACTTC.

CDR3 nucleotides: TGTGCCAGCAGCGTAGATAACAGAAGAAAATCTAACTATGGCTACACCTTC. It is translated as CASSVDNRRKSNYGYTF. This chain links TRBV9 with TRBJ1-2; D remains unclear. This CDR3 is built from 17 residues. V was trimmed by 0 bases and J by 0 bases, leaving 15 bases between them. In germline, CDR1 is SGDLS, CDR2 YYNGEE.

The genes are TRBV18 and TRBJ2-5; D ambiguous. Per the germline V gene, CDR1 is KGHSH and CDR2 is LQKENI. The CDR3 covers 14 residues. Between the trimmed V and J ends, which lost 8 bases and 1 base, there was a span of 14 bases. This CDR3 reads CASTEPVLQETQYF. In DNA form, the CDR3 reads TGTGCCAGCACCGAACCCGTACTCCAAGAGACCCAGTACTTC.

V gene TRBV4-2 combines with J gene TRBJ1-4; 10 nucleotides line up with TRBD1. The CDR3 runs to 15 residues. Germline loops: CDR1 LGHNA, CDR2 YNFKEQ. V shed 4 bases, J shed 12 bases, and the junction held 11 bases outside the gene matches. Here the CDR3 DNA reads TGTGCCAGCAGCCCGAGCGGACAGGGGGAAGGGGAACTGTTTTTT. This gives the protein CASSPSGQGEGELFF.

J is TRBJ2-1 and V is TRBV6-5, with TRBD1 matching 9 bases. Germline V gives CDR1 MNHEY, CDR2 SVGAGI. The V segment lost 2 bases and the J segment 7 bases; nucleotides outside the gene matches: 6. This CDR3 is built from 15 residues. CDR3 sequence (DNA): TGTGCCAGCAGTTACGTCGGGACAGGGTGGAATGAGCAGTTCTTC. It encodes CASSYVGTGWNEQFF.

The CDR3 protein is CASSNGHNSGNTIYF. The CDR3 bases are TGTGCCAGCTCAAACGGACACAACTCTGGAAACACCATATATTTT. V is TRBV18 and J is TRBJ1-3, with a tentative D call TRBD1 (5 bases). There are 15 residues in the CDR3. V dropped 5 bases and J dropped 0 bases, with 11 bases sitting between them. Germline V gives CDR1 KGHSH, CDR2 LQKENI.

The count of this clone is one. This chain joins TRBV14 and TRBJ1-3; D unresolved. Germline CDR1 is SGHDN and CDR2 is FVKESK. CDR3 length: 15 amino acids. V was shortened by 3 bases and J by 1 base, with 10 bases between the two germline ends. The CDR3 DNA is TGTGCCAGCAGCCAGGCGAGGGTATCTGGAAACACCATATATTTT. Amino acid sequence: CASSQARVSGNTIYF.

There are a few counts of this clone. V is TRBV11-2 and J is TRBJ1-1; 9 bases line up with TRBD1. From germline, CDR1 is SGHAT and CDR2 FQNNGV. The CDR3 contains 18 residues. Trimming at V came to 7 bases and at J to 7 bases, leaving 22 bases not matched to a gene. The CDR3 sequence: CASTHDFRGQGYLGEAFF. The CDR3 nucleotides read TGTGCCAGCACTCACGACTTCCGGGGACAGGGATATCTTGGTGAAGCTTTCTTT.

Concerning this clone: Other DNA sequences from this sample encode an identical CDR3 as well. This chain's CDR3 is CASSEVGQGNSPLHF. The CDR3 nucleotides are TGTGCCAGCAGTGAGGTGGGACAGGGTAACTCACCCCTCCACTTT. V gene TRBV6-1 combines with J gene TRBJ1-6; TRBD1 agrees at 9 bases. J was trimmed by 10 bases and V by 3 bases; bases with no gene match: 7. This CDR3 comprises 15 residues. Germline V CDR1 and CDR2: MNHNS, SASEGT.

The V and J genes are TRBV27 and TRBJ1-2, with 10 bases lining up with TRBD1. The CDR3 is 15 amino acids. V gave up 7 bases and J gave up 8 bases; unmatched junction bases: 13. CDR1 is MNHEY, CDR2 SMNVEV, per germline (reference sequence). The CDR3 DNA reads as TGTGCCAGCACCAAAAGTGGACAGGGGGAGAACGGCTACACCTTC. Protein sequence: CASTKSGQGENGYTF.

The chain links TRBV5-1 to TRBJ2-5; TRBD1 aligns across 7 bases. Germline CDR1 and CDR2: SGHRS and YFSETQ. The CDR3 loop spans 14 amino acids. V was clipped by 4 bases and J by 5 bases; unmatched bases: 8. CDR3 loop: CASSPVTGQETQYF. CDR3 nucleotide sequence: TGCGCCAGCAGCCCCGTGACAGGGCAGGAGACCCAGTACTTC.

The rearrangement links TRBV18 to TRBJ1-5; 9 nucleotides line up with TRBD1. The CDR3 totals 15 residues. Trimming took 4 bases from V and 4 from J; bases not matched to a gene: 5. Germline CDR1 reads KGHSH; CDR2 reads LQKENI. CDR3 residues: CASSRPGTGNQPQHF. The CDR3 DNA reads TGTGCCAGCTCACGCCCGGGGACAGGGAATCAGCCCCAGCATTTT. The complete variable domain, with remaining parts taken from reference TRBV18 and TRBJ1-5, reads NAGVMQNPRHLVRRRGQEARLRCSPMKGHSHVYWYRQLPEEGLKFMVYLQKENIIDESGMPKERFSAEFPKEGPSILRIQQVVRGDSAAYFCASSRPGTGNQPQHFGDGTRLSIL.

The CDR3 DNA sequence: TGCGCCAGCAGCCAAGTACAGGGAAGTCCCCAAGAGACCCAGTACTTC. Translation: CASSQVQGSPQETQYF. The chain uses TRBV4-3 and TRBJ2-5, with D possibly TRBD1 on 6 matching bases. The germline V gene has CDR1 LGHNA and CDR2 YSLEER. V lost 1 base, J lost 1 base, and 13 bases lay in between. The CDR3 runs 16 residues.

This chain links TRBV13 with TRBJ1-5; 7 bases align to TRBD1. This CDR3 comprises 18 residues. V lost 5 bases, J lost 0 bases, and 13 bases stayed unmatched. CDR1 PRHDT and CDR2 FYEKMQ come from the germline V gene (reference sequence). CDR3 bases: TGTGCCAGCAGCGGACCGGACAGGAGGGCTAATAGCAATCAGCCCCAGCATTTT. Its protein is CASSGPDRRANSNQPQHF.

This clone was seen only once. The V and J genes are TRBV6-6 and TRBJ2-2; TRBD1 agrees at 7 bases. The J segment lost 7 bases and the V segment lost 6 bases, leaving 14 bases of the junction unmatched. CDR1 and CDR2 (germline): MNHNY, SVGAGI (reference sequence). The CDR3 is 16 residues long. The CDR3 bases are TGTGCCAGCAGGAGCTCCGGGACAGCTTCCGTCGGGGAGCTGTTTTTT. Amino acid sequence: CASRSSGTASVGELFF.